One and the same sample provided the 22 T cell receptor beta chains below, sequenced in a study of blood T cell repertoires in COVID-19. Here immunoSEQ multiplex PCR was the method, and the copy in TCRdb shows in-frame clones only, minus some. The sample yields approximately 91,000 clones, around 79% seen once. Sequencing was performed on peripheral blood. These receptors came from a woman aged 80 or over with acute or convalescent COVID-19.

This chain connects TRBV11-3 to TRBJ1-1; no clear D gene. The CDR3 loop spans 14 amino acids. With 0 bases removed from V and 6 bases from J, the gap between germline ends came to 11 bases. Germline V gives CDR1 SGHNT, CDR2 YENEEA. The CDR3 region is CASSLDGRRAEAFF. The CDR3 DNA follows: TGTGCCAGCAGCTTAGACGGCCGGCGGGCTGAAGCTTTCTTT.

A single count supports this clone. This chain joins TRBV5-1 and TRBJ1-3, with D maybe TRBD1 (5 bases). Germline V gene sequence: CDR1 SGHRS, CDR2 YFSETQ. The CDR3 length is 15 residues. Between the trimmed V and J ends, which lost 5 bases and 2 bases, there was a span of 14 bases. This CDR3 reads CASRTTVSPGNTIYF. CDR3 sequence (DNA): TGCGCCAGCAGGACGACAGTCTCTCCTGGAAACACCATATATTTT.

V gene TRBV5-1 combines with J gene TRBJ1-2, with D unresolved. Trimming shortened V by 3 bases and J by 4 bases, and 4 bases separated the two germline ends. Germline V gene lookup returns CDR1 SGHRS and CDR2 YFSETQ. The length of the CDR3 is 11 residues. The chain's CDR3 is CASSSGYGYTF. DNA of the CDR3: TGCGCCAGCAGCTCCGGCTATGGCTACACCTTC. Filled out from reference TRBV5-1 and TRBJ1-2, the complete variable domain reads KAGVTQTPRYLIKTRGQQVTLSCSPISGHRSVSWYQQTPGQGLQFLFEYFSETQRNKGNFPGRFSGRQFSNSRSEMNVSTLELGDSALYLCASSSGYGYTFGSGTRLTVV.

This clone was recorded only once. This chain connects TRBV18 to TRBJ1-6; D is unresolved. The CDR3 spans 13 residues. V shed 1 base and J shed 7 bases, with 5 bases lying between them. CDR1 and CDR2 from the germline V gene are KGHSH and LQKENI. This chain's CDR3 is CASSPRENSPLHF. The DNA for the CDR3 is TGTGCCAGCTCACCACGGGAGAATTCACCCCTCCACTTT. The full variable domain, with the rest looked up from reference TRBV18 and TRBJ1-6, is NAGVMQNPRHLVRRRGQEARLRCSPMKGHSHVYWYRQLPEEGLKFMVYLQKENIIDESGMPKERFSAEFPKEGPSILRIQQVVRGDSAAYFCASSPRENSPLHFGNGTRLTVT.

The chain recombines TRBV10-3 with TRBJ2-5; D unresolved. CDR3 length: 15 residues. Between the trimmed V and J ends, which lost 4 bases and 2 bases, there was a span of 14 bases. From germline, CDR1 is ENHRY and CDR2 SYGVKD. Here the CDR3 DNA reads TGTGCCATCAGTGCTATAACAGATCGACAAGAGACCCAGTACTTC. Translation: CAISAITDRQETQYF.

The rearrangement uses TRBV28 and TRBJ1-2; 7 positions match TRBD1. The germline gives CDR1 MDHEN, CDR2 SYDVKM. After removal of 4 bases from V and 7 bases from J, the junction contained 12 bases not matched to a gene. The length of the CDR3 is 15 residues. The CDR3 sequence: CASSSEQGNYGGYTF. The CDR3 DNA sequence: TGTGCCAGCAGTTCCGAACAGGGGAACTATGGTGGCTACACCTTC.

V and J are TRBV14 and TRBJ1-3; D is unresolved. CDR1 and CDR2 from the germline V gene are SGHDN and FVKESK. The CDR3 is made up of 17 amino acids. V lost 6 bases to trimming and J lost 0 bases, with 18 bases between them. CDR3 coding DNA: TGTGCCAGCAGTCCTACGGCGGGCCATTACTCTGGAAACACCATATATTTT. The encoded protein is CASSPTAGHYSGNTIYF.

V usage is TRBV9 and J usage is TRBJ2-7; 8 bases agree with TRBD1. The CDR3 covers 16 residues. Unmatched junction bases numbered 9, after V lost 1 base and J lost 3 bases. Germline CDR1 and CDR2: SGDLS and YYNGEE. The CDR3 DNA follows: TGTGCCAGCAGCGTAAAGCTGAACAGGGGGGACTACGAGCAGTACTTC. This codes for CASSVKLNRGDYEQYF.

J is TRBJ1-2 and V is TRBV15; D not certain. The CDR3 has 13 residues. Germline values: CDR1 LNHNV, CDR2 YYDKDF (reference sequence). Trimming stripped 3 bases from V and 0 bases from J, with 5 bases between. This chain's CDR3 is CATSRGANYGYTF. The CDR3 DNA reads TGTGCCACCAGCAGGGGAGCTAACTATGGCTACACCTTC.

The chain couples TRBV5-4 to TRBJ2-5; 14 bases are a match to TRBD2. V shed 0 bases, J shed 5 bases, and the junction held 9 bases outside the gene matches. Germline V gene data show CDR1 as SGHNT and CDR2 as YYREEE (reference sequence). This CDR3 comprises 18 residues. CDR3 sequence: CASSLAKTSGGARETQYF. CDR3 DNA sequence: TGTGCCAGCAGCTTGGCCAAGACTAGCGGGGGGGCAAGGGAGACCCAGTACTTC.

DNA of the CDR3: TGTGCCAGCAGATTGGGGGGGGCGAGGAACTATGGCTACACCTTC. Its translation: CASRLGGARNYGYTF. The rearrangement joins TRBV27 to TRBJ1-2; tentative D call: TRBD1 (6 bases). CDR3 length: 15 residues. CDR1 is MNHEY, CDR2 SMNVEV, per germline (reference sequence). V dropped 6 bases and J dropped 2 bases, with 16 bases sitting between them.

This chain joins TRBV3-1 (or the pseudogene TRBV3-2) and TRBJ2-1; 14 bases fit TRBD2. The J segment lost 7 bases and the V segment lost 0 bases, leaving 8 bases of the junction unmatched. CDR3 length: 18 amino acids. CDR1 and CDR2 (germline): LGHDT, YNNKEL (reference sequence). The CDR3 bases are TGTGCCAGCAGCCAAGAAGTGACTAGCGGGGGGGCCAGGAATGAGCAGTTCTTC. Amino acids: CASSQEVTSGGARNEQFF.

The V call is TRBV11-1, the J call TRBJ1-2; 10 nucleotides match TRBD1. Looked up from germline, CDR1 is SGHAT and CDR2 is FQDESV (reference sequence). The CDR3 is 16 residues long. Unmatched junction bases numbered 12, after V lost 5 bases and J lost 6 bases. The chain's CDR3 is CASSAYPPGQGHGYTF. The CDR3 coding sequence is TGTGCCAGCAGCGCGTACCCCCCGGGACAGGGGCATGGCTACACCTTC. The full variable domain, its missing parts supplied by reference TRBV11-1 and TRBJ1-2, is EAEVAQSPRYKITEKSQAVAFWCDPISGHATLYWYRQILGQGPELLVQFQDESVVDDSQLPKDRFSAERLKGVDSTLKIQPAELGDSAMYLCASSAYPPGQGHGYTFGSGTRLTVV.

V usage is TRBV7-9 and J usage is TRBJ1-4; a possible D gene is TRBD1 (5 bases). V shed 5 bases and J shed 2 bases, with 18 bases lying between them. Per the germline V gene, CDR1 is SEHNR and CDR2 is FQNEAQ (reference sequence). The CDR3 is made up of 17 amino acids. The CDR3 DNA reads as TGTGCCAGCAGCCCCGCATCAGGGCTAAGGACTAATGAAAAACTGTTTTTT. Translation: CASSPASGLRTNEKLFF.

The chain joins TRBV12-3 or TRBV12-4 to TRBJ2-1; TRBD1 might be the D (6 bases). CDR3 size: 13 residues. V gave up 3 bases and J gave up 7 bases, with 10 bases separating them. The CDR3 coding sequence is TGTGCCAGCAGTTTCCACAGGGCGAATGAGCAGTTCTTC. As protein: CASSFHRANEQFF.

The chain links TRBV9 to TRBJ2-2, with 12 bases that match TRBD2. Germline CDR1 is SGDLS and CDR2 is YYNGEE. With 0 bases clipped from V and 2 bases from J, the junction kept 5 bases outside the gene matches. The CDR3 contains 18 residues. CDR3 sequence reads: CASSVGLGLAGNTGELFF. The DNA for the CDR3 is TGTGCCAGCAGCGTAGGTCTGGGACTAGCGGGTAACACCGGGGAGCTGTTTTTT.

The gene calls are TRBV19 and TRBJ2-2; possibly TRBD1 for D (5 bases). The CDR3 runs to 14 residues. Per the germline V gene, CDR1 is LNHDA and CDR2 is SQIVND (reference sequence). The V gene lost 7 bases and the J gene lost 2 bases, with 11 bases spanning the gap. The CDR3 DNA reads as TGTGCCAGTACGACAGCTATAAACACCGGGGAGCTGTTTTTT. It yields the protein CASTTAINTGELFF.

The sample holds a few counts of this clone. The genes are TRBV7-8 and TRBJ2-7; the match to TRBD2 covers 7 bases. Germline V lookup: CDR1 SGHVS, CDR2 FQNEAQ. The CDR3 runs to 15 residues. The trim removed 0 bases at V and 4 bases at J, leaving 6 bases unmatched. DNA for the CDR3: TGTGCCAGCAGCTTAGCGCCTAGCGGACTTTACGAGCAGTACTTC. The encoded protein is CASSLAPSGLYEQYF.

V gene TRBV30 combines with J gene TRBJ1-2, with D perhaps matching TRBD1 (6 bases). Germline V CDR1 and CDR2: GTSNPN, SVGIG (reference sequence). The V gene lost 7 bases and the J gene lost 1 base, with 10 bases spanning the gap. This CDR3 is built from 12 residues. The CDR3 DNA reads as TGTGCCTCGGAGGACAGTAACTATGGCTACACCTTC. Amino acids: CASEDSNYGYTF.

This clone was observed a few times. The chain links TRBV23-1 to TRBJ2-1, with a possible D match to TRBD1 (6 bases). TRBV23-1 is annotated as an ORF whose role is uncertain. The CDR3 length is 17 residues. Trimming removed 0 bases from V and 0 bases from J, with 12 bases in between. In DNA, the CDR3 is TGCGCCAGCAGTCAATCAGAGGGGGAGAGCTCCTACAATGAGCAGTTCTTC. Translating it yields CASSQSEGESSYNEQFF.

This clone was observed a handful of times. V and J are TRBV27 and TRBJ1-4, with 8 bases aligning to TRBD1. In germline, CDR1 is MNHEY, CDR2 SMNVEV (reference sequence). The CDR3 spans 14 residues. With 8 bases clipped from V and 8 bases from J, the junction kept 10 bases outside the gene matches. CDR3 region: CASLGQGAGEKLFF. The CDR3 region has the DNA TGTGCCAGCCTTGGGCAGGGGGCAGGGGAAAAACTGTTTTTT.

This chain uses TRBV5-1 with TRBJ1-2; 12 bases are shared with TRBD1. This CDR3 region has 16 residues. The junction had 8 bases not matched to a gene; V was cut back by 4 bases and J by 4 bases. CDR1 and CDR2 (germline): SGHRS, YFSETQ. The CDR3 bases are TGCGCCAGCAGCGAGGGACAGGGGGCTTATCTCTATGGCTACACCTTC. This codes for CASSEGQGAYLYGYTF.